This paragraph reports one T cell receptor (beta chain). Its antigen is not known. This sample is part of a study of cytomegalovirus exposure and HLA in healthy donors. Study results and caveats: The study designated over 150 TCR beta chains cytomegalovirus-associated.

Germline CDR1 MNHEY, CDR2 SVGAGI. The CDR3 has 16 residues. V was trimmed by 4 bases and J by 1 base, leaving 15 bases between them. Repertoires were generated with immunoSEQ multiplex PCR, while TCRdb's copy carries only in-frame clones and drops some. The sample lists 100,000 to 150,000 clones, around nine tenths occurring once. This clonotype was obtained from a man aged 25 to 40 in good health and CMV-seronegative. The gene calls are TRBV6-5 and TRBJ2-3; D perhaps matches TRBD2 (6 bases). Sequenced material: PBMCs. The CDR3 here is CASSSDPGVGTDTQYF. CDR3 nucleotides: TGTGCCAGCAGTTCCGATCCGGGAGTAGGCACAGATACGCAGTATTTT.